This TCR beta chain was documented in a study of blood T cell repertoires in COVID-19. Repertoires were generated with immunoSEQ multiplex PCR, while TCRdb's copy carries only in-frame clones and drops some. The sample shows over 100,000 clones, roughly 87% of them seen only once. CDR1 and CDR2 from the germline V gene are LNHDA and SQIVND (reference sequence). The V gene lost 3 bases and the J gene lost 6 bases, with 11 bases spanning the gap. This CDR3 contains 13 residues. Sequenced: peripheral blood. V is TRBV19 and J is TRBJ1-1; D not resolved. The receptor was derived from a woman aged 45 to 65 with COVID-19, enrolled during active disease. DNA for the CDR3: TGTGCCAGTAGTATTTCGCCGGGATCTGAAGCTTTCTTT. It is translated as CASSISPGSEAFF.